A single T cell receptor (beta chain) is shown here with its context. Its antigen is unidentified. With 60 Vbeta and 13 Jbeta primers, the PCR was carried out. Method: immunoSEQ multiplex PCR; TCRdb's copy keeps in-frame clones and lacks some. The sample lists roughly 77,000 clones, roughly a tenth occurring once. The germline CDR1 and CDR2 sequences are SQVTM and ANQGSEA. The V and J ends lost 7 bases and 4 bases respectively, with 10 bases between them. The CDR3 is 11 amino acids. The source of the sample is a study of cytomegalovirus exposure and HLA in healthy donors. About the research overall: The Caucasian-associated ancestry cluster contained 81% of the 398 genotyped donors. Study-level points and caveats: Sequencing had likely introduced a cluster of highly shared sequence variants as an artifact. The dataset shows that most TCR sequences were rare, while some public TCRs occurred in many donors. HLA allele associations emerged for roughly 17,000 TCR beta sequences in a later analysis, at 0.05 false discovery rate.

The sample was PBMCs. This TCR was sampled from a man between 60 and 75 years old in good health and CMV-seropositive. This chain links TRBV29-1 with TRBJ1-2; no definite D call. The CDR3 bases are TGCAGCGAAAACTCGGGCTATGGCTACACCTTC. Amino acids: CSENSGYGYTF.